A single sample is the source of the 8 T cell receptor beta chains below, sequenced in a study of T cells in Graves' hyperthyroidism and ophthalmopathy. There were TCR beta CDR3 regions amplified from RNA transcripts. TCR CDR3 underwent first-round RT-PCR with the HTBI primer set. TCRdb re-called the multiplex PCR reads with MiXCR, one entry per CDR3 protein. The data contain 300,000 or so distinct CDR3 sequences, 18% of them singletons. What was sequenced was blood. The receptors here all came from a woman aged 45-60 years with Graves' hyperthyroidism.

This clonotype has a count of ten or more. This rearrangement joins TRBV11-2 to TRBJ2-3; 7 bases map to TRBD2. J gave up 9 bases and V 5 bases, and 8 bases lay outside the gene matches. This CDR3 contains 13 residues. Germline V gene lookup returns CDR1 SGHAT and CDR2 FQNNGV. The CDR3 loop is CASSLKEGGTQYF. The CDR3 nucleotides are TGTGCCAGCAGCCTGAAGGAGGGAGGGACGCAGTATTTT.

The CDR3 sequence is CASSSDPGSTYEQYF. CDR3 bases: TGCGCCAGCAGCTCTGACCCCGGGTCGACCTACGAGCAGTACTTC. The chain has TRBV5-1 and TRBJ2-7; D is unclear. V dropped 3 bases and J dropped 2 bases, with 15 bases sitting between them. Germline V lookup: CDR1 SGHRS, CDR2 YFSETQ. The CDR3 extends over 15 amino acids.

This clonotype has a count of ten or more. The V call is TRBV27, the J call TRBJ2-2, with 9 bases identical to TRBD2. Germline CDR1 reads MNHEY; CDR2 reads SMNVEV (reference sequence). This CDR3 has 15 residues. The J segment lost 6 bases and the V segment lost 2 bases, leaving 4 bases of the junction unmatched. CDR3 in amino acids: CASSLGSGSPGELFF. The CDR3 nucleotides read TGTGCCAGCAGTTTAGGTAGCGGGAGCCCCGGGGAGCTGTTTTTT.

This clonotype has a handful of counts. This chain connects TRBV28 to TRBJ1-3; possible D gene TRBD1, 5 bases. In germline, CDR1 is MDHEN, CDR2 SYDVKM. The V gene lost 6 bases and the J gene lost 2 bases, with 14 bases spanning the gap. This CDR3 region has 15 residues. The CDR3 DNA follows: TGTGCCAGCAGATCTACAGGATTACCTGGAAACACCATATATTTT. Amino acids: CASRSTGLPGNTIYF. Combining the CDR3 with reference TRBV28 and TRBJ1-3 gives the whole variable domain DVKVTQSSRYLVKRTGEKVFLECVQDMDHENMFWYRQDPGLGLRLIYFSYDVKMKEKGDIPEGYSVSREKKERFSLILESASTNQTSMYLCASRSTGLPGNTIYFGEGSWLTVV.

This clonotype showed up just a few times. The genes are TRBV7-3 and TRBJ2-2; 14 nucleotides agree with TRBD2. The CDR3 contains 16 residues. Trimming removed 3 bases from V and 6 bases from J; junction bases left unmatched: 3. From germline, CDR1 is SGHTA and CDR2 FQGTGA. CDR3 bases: TGTGCCAGCAGCTTGACTAGCGGGGGGGCCTCCGGGGAGCTGTTTTTT. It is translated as CASSLTSGGASGELFF.

CDR3 loop: CASSYFGSGRPHTGELFF. The CDR3 DNA reads TGTGCCAGCAGTTACTTCGGTAGCGGGAGGCCTCACACCGGGGAGCTGTTTTTT. The chain recombines TRBV6-5 with TRBJ2-2; 10 positions match TRBD2. Per the germline V gene, CDR1 is MNHEY and CDR2 is SVGAGI. This CDR3 contains 18 residues. Unmatched junction bases numbered 8, after V lost 1 base and J lost 3 bases.

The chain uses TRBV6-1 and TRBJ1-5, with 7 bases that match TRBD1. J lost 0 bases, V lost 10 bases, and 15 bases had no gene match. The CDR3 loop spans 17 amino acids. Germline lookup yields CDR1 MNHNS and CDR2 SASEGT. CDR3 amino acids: CAIALKGQSYSNQPQHF. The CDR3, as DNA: TGTGCCATCGCCTTAAAGGGACAGTCCTATAGCAATCAGCCCCAGCATTTT.

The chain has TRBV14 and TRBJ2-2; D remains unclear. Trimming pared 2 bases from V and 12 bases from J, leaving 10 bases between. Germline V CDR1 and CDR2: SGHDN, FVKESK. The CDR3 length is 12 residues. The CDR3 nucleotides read TGTGCCAGCAGCCAAAACCCGGACCAGCTGTTTTTT. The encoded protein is CASSQNPDQLFF.